The 11 T cell receptor beta chains in this list originate from one sample, sequenced in a study of regulatory T cells in long-lasting Graves disease (dated by TCRdb to the early 2020s). This specimen's time point label, interpreted: newly diagnosed GD, antithyroid drugs for less than 3 months. For both TCR sequencing and RNA sequencing, RNA was extracted from PBMCs using TRIzol. Libraries came from multiplex PCR. Sequencing instrument: Illumina HiSeq 4000. TCR beta libraries were built with iRepertoire HTBI primers and Arm-PCR amplification of CDR3 regions. TCRdb applied fastp at Q25 and MiXCR to the public reads, then kept only in-frame beta chains. CDR3 protein sequences are deduplicated, and each keeps its most common genes and DNA. Present in this sample are a few hundred thousand distinct CDR3 sequences, 16% of which were seen just once. The top ten clones comprise just under 30% of the sample.

The same data also went into a second study, on T cells in Graves' hyperthyroidism and ophthalmopathy.

This material consisted of peripheral blood mononuclear cells (PBMCs), taken at new diagnosis, from a patient treated with antithyroid drugs. All receptors come from a man aged 35 to 55 with Graves disease. Donor details come from another sample of the same person, matched by shared clones.

This clonotype came up a few times. V is TRBV28 and J is TRBJ1-5; 10 bases are a match to TRBD1. The CDR3 length is 12 residues. The germline V gene encodes CDR1 MDHEN and CDR2 SYDVKM. Trimming removed 10 bases from V and 9 bases from J; junction bases left unmatched: 6. Here the CDR3 reads CAIRDRGRPQHF. In DNA, the CDR3 is TGTGCCATCCGGGACAGGGGCCGGCCCCAGCATTTT. Combining the CDR3 with reference TRBV28 and TRBJ1-5 gives the whole variable domain DVKVTQSSRYLVKRTGEKVFLECVQDMDHENMFWYRQDPGLGLRLIYFSYDVKMKEKGDIPEGYSVSREKKERFSLILESASTNQTSMYLCAIRDRGRPQHFGDGTRLSIL.

V and J are TRBV12-3 or TRBV12-4 and TRBJ2-1; 8 nucleotides line up with TRBD2. The J segment lost 6 bases and the V segment lost 2 bases, leaving 15 bases of the junction unmatched. CDR3 length: 18 amino acids. The CDR3 sequence is CASSLTAPRLAPFNEQFF. Written as DNA, the CDR3 is TGTGCCAGCAGTTTAACGGCGCCGAGACTAGCGCCGTTCAATGAGCAGTTCTTC.

This clonotype has a count of ten or more. V is TRBV5-1 and J is TRBJ2-1, with 7 positions matching TRBD2. Germline assignment: CDR1 SGHRS and CDR2 YFSETQ. The ends lost 3 bases at V and 8 bases at J; junction bases unmatched: 14. The CDR3 extends over 16 amino acids. CDR3 nucleotide sequence: TGCGCCAGCAGCTGGGGGGGAGGGCCACCTAACGATGAGCAGTTCTTC. It codes for CASSWGGGPPNDEQFF.

This clonotype was found many times. The chain is built from TRBV13 and TRBJ2-3; D may be TRBD1 or TRBD2 (5 bases each). Germline CDR1 reads PRHDT; CDR2 reads FYEKMQ (reference sequence). This CDR3 region has 17 residues. V was cut by 0 bases and J by 1 base, with 14 bases left in between. CDR3 nucleotide sequence: TGTGCCAGCAGCTTAGGCCCCCGGGACGACCGCACAGATACGCAGTATTTT. It translates to CASSLGPRDDRTDTQYF.

Ten or more counts support this clonotype. The rearrangement links TRBV20-1 to TRBJ2-7, with 8 bases lining up with TRBD2. The germline V gene encodes CDR1 DFQATT and CDR2 SNEGSKA (reference sequence). The CDR3 consists of 15 residues. V lost 3 bases to trimming and J lost 3 bases; unmatched junction nucleotides: 10. CDR3 sequence (DNA): TGCAGTGCTAGGGGGGCGGGGGGCCTACTCTACGAGCAGTACTTC. Translating it yields CSARGAGGLLYEQYF.

Points on this clonotype: This may come from a read error, since a much larger clone is one base off. The rearrangement joins TRBV28 to TRBJ2-5; D may correspond to TRBD1 or TRBD2 (5 bases each). In germline, CDR1 is MDHEN, CDR2 SYDVKM. This CDR3 spans 16 amino acids. V was shortened by 6 bases and J by 11 bases, with 28 bases between the two germline ends. Here the CDR3 DNA reads TGTGCCAGCAGAGGCGATCGGGGCCCGTCAGTGACTGAGCAGTACTTC. It translates to CASRGDRGPSVTEQYF.

This clonotype was recorded many times. This chain uses TRBV7-9 with TRBJ2-7; the D gene is possibly TRBD2 (5 bases). This CDR3 comprises 15 residues. Germline V gives CDR1 SEHNR, CDR2 FQNEAQ (reference sequence). Trimming stripped 4 bases from V and 4 bases from J, with 17 bases between. The CDR3 bases are TGTGCCAGCAGCTCCGACTACCGCAACGATTACGAGCAGTACTTC. Its protein product is CASSSDYRNDYEQYF.

The rearrangement joins TRBV5-1 to TRBJ1-1; D unclear. The germline CDR1 and CDR2 sequences are SGHRS and YFSETQ. CDR3 size: 14 residues. Deletions cut 7 bases from V and 3 bases from J, with 16 bases between. CDR3: CASDYGPMDTEAFF. The CDR3 nucleotides are TGCGCCAGCGACTACGGGCCTATGGACACTGAAGCTTTCTTT.

This clonotype was counted ten times or more. The chain combines TRBV6-5 with TRBJ2-2; D remains ambiguous. The germline CDR1 and CDR2 sequences are MNHEY and SVGAGI. The length of the CDR3 is 16 residues. V shed 0 bases and J shed 2 bases, with 10 bases lying between them. The CDR3 bases are TGTGCCAGCAGTTACTCGTTCAACTATAACACCGGGGAGCTGTTTTTT. Residues: CASSYSFNYNTGELFF.

This clonotype was recorded only once. The chain has TRBV7-2 and TRBJ2-3, with 7 bases that match TRBD2. Trimming at V came to 2 bases and at J to 5 bases, leaving 10 bases not matched to a gene. This CDR3 is built from 16 residues. Germline CDR1 reads SGHTA; CDR2 reads FQGNSA. The CDR3 loop is CASSLCGAGEQDTQYF. The CDR3 DNA sequence: TGTGCCAGCAGCTTATGCGGGGCGGGGGAGCAAGATACGCAGTATTTT.

This chain uses TRBV5-1 with TRBJ2-3; 13 bases match TRBD2. Germline values: CDR1 SGHRS, CDR2 YFSETQ. Losses at the gene ends were 2 bases for V and 2 bases for J; bases not matched to a gene: 5. This CDR3 comprises 17 residues. The CDR3 sequence: CASSFAGLAGNTDTQYF. CDR3 coding DNA: TGCGCCAGCAGCTTTGCGGGACTAGCGGGGAACACAGATACGCAGTATTTT.